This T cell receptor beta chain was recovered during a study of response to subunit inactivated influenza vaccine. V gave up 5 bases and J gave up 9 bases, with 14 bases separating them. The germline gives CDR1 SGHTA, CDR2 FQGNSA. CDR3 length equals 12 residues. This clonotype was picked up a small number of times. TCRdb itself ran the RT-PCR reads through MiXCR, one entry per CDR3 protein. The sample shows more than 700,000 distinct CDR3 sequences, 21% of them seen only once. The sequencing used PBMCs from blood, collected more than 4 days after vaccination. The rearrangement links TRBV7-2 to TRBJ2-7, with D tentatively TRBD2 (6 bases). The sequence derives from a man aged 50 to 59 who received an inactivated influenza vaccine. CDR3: CASSPMGGVQYF. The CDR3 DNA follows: TGTGCCAGCAGCCCGATGGGGGGAGTGCAGTACTTC.